Reported below is one T cell receptor beta chain. This clone was detected once. Its antigen specificity is not known. Per-base qualities were not stored, and no clone one base away is much larger. Between the V and J ends, shortened by 0 bases and 6 bases respectively, the junction contains 2 bases. Inclusive of the bounding cysteine and phenylalanine, the CDR3 is 12 residues long. This entry keeps only the CDR3 DNA: 36 bases, framed from base 1. CDR1 KGHSH and CDR2 LQKENI were looked up in the germline V gene. The donors were healthy, HIV-negative adults who had no recently reported acute infections or vaccinations. Every donor was a Caucasian adult residing in Nashville, Tennessee, USA. CD4+ T cells were enriched by magnetic negative selection, after which naive cells were positively selected on CD45RA and the negative fraction was taken as the memory subset. Blood was collected by leukapheresis, and PBMCs were isolated by Ficoll-Histopaque density gradient centrifugation and then cryopreserved in liquid nitrogen vapor phase. Analytical flow cytometry was used to check the purity and quantity of each magnetically sorted T cell population. Genomic DNA was isolated from every sorted fraction and measured by UV absorbance on a Nanodrop 2000c.

Using the deep immunoSEQ assay, multiplex PCR amplified TCR CDR3 regions from genomic DNA. Extracted genomic DNA from each cell subset was distributed evenly across all wells of several immunoSEQ 96-well plates, and each plate was treated as a replicate. For sorted subsets, each replicate PCR was loaded with about 0.2 ug genomic DNA, equivalent to approximately 27,000 T cell genomes. Purified libraries were measured with a Qubit 3.0 fluorometer, size-checked on a Bioanalyzer 2100, and measured again with the KAPA Library Quantification kit. Every immunoSEQ 96-well plate was sequenced on a dedicated single-read 150-cycle Illumina NextSeq 550 flow cell. From the authors' description of their analysis: Because the immunoSEQ output included only junctional sequences and no quality scores, the filtering could not be the same as the filtering used for full-length reads. Sequences were annotated with PyIR, a Python wrapper for IgBLAST v1.9, using IMGT germline references to assign V/J genes and CDR3. Reads were removed for weak V/J assignments (E-value above 1e-6), missing CDR3, stop codons, out-of-frame junctions, or ambiguous translated residues. V3J clonotypes were defined by identical inferred V gene, J gene, and CDR3 amino acid sequence. The percentage overlap between two repertoires was calculated by dividing the number of shared unique clonotypes by the size of the smaller repertoire. Three approaches were used to assess repertoire richness: RTK rarefaction, the Chao1 estimator, and Recon v2.1 estimates of unobserved clonotypes. OLGA was used to compute generation probabilities for all TCRbeta clonotypes that the gDNA method yielded from a few donors. In TCRdb, the immuneACCESS table is reduced to in-frame sequences with V and J assigned. These tables do not hold every clone; where another copy was compared, an unresolved V gene accounts for under half, and the others remain unexplained. The V and J calls and clone size come from that table; D and trimming were worked out from the DNA. This sample gives roughly 700,000 clones in total; 74% of them show up just once. The biggest ten clones account for roughly 1.7% of the sample.

The sample comes from a study of shared clonotypes between healthy human individuals (dated by TCRdb to 2019 to 2021). About the full investigation: The cohort comprised a couple of women and a few men aged 18 to 49 years. For each donor, CD4 naive and CD4 memory were each given three plates, CD8 naive was given two plates, and CD8 memory was given one plate. The study deeply sequenced blood TCR repertoires of five healthy adults to estimate repertoire size and the extent of clonotype sharing between individuals. To increase sequencing depth and limit assay-specific biases, TCR repertoire library preparation and sequencing were carried out by different laboratories using diverse techniques. Per donor, leukapheresis produced somewhere between about 0.94 and 9.5 billion PBMCs. The paper's findings and limits, for the study overall: Across a handful of donors, approximately 5% of naive CD4, more than 3% of naive CD8, 2.3% of memory CD4, and 0.4% of memory CD8 clonotypes were shared. Pairwise subsampling led to the expectation that sequencing depth would affect the degree of clonotype sharing among donors. Compared with non-shared clonotypes, clonotypes shared by all four sorted-subset donors had higher generation probabilities. Because the study included only a small number of donors, the genetic and exposure-history diversity represented was limited. Sampling was restricted to blood, and TCR repertoires in tissues likely differ from the TCR repertoires found in blood. Naive subsets generally had larger estimated clonotype richness than memory subsets did. Incomplete sequencing was indicated by rarefaction of sorted-subset datasets, despite the large sequencing depth.

The clonotype originates from a woman aged 25 to 39 in good health. The sample comprised memory CD4+ T cells sorted from blood. The sample's cell subset or site label, in plain terms: CD45RA-negative fraction. The chain couples TRBV18 to TRBJ2-2; no D gene is confidently identified. The CDR3 in this case is CASSPPAGELFF. The nucleotide sequence reads as follows: TGTGCCAGCTCACCACCAGCCGGGGAGCTGTTTTTT.